The 25 T cell receptor beta chains in this list originate from one sample, sequenced in a study of T cells in Graves' hyperthyroidism and ophthalmopathy. TCR beta CDR3 regions were amplified from RNA. A first-round RT-PCR of the TCR CDR3 used the HTBI primer set. TCRdb fed the multiplex PCR reads into MiXCR, producing one record per CDR3 protein. Of a few hundred thousand distinct CDR3 sequences listed, around 50% are singletons. Sequenced: peripheral blood or thyroid tissue (not recorded which). The source of these receptors is an adult woman with Graves' disease, either hyperthyroidism or ophthalmopathy (not recorded which).

The chain combines TRBV19 with TRBJ2-7, with 8 bases identical to TRBD2. With 7 bases clipped from V and 4 bases from J, the junction kept 18 bases outside the gene matches. The CDR3 runs to 17 residues. CDR1 and CDR2 from the germline V gene are LNHDA and SQIVND (reference sequence). CDR3 sequence reads: CASTGHALVSGSYEQYF. CDR3 sequence (DNA): TGTGCCAGTACAGGCCACGCGTTGGTGAGCGGGAGTTACGAGCAGTACTTC.

The chain carries TRBV10-3 and TRBJ2-3; the D call may be TRBD1 or TRBD2 (5 bases each). The germline V and J ends were trimmed by 7 bases and 2 bases, with 13 bases remaining between them. Germline V gene data show CDR1 as ENHRY and CDR2 as SYGVKD. This CDR3 has 14 residues. The CDR3 spells CAITGQGDTDTQYF. CDR3 sequence (DNA): TGTGCCATCACGGGCCAGGGAGACACAGATACGCAGTATTTT.

Concerning this clonotype: No conserved phenylalanine or tryptophan is present at the end of the CDR3, so a read error is the likely explanation. The chain has TRBV14 and TRBJ2-5; D is uncertain. Trimming cost V 2 bases and J 2 bases, with 6 bases left between them. This CDR3 has 13 residues. CDR1 and CDR2 from the germline V gene are SGHDN and FVKESK. The CDR3 spells CASSQLEQETQYS. The CDR3 DNA sequence: TGTGCCAGCAGCCAACTGGAGCAAGAGACCCAGTACTCT.

This chain uses TRBV11-1 with TRBJ1-6; possible D gene TRBD1, 6 bases. Trimming took 5 bases from V and 9 from J, leaving 14 bases between them. The germline gives CDR1 SGHAT, CDR2 FQDESV (reference sequence). This CDR3 is 14 amino acids long. The CDR3 region is CASSLGAFGSPLHF. CDR3 sequence (DNA): TGTGCCAGCAGCCTGGGGGCGTTCGGTTCACCCCTCCACTTT.

J is TRBJ1-6 and V is TRBV20-1; D is unclear. This CDR3 is built from 14 residues. Per germline, CDR1 DFQATT and CDR2 SNEGSKA (reference sequence). The V gene lost 3 bases and the J gene lost 3 bases, with 9 bases spanning the gap. The CDR3 nucleotides are TGCAGTGCTAGGTCGGGCGGCTATAATTCACCCCTCCACTTT. Its translation is CSARSGGYNSPLHF.

This clonotype was seen a handful of times. The rearrangement joins TRBV2 to TRBJ1-2, with TRBD1 matching over 8 bases. The V gene end was trimmed by 6 bases and the J gene end by 0 bases; junction bases not matched to a gene: 0. The CDR3 extends over 13 amino acids. Per germline, CDR1 SNHLY and CDR2 FYNNEI. The CDR3 bases are TGTGCCAGCAGGGGACAGGCTAACTATGGCTACACCTTC. Protein sequence: CASRGQANYGYTF.

The CDR3: CASGQGINEQYF. The CDR3, as DNA: TGTGCGAGCGGACAGGGCATCAACGAGCAGTACTTC. The J gene is TRBJ2-7, the V gene TRBV11-2; 8 positions agree with TRBD1. CDR1 SGHAT and CDR2 FQNNGV come from the germline V gene. The CDR3 has 12 amino acids.

For this clonotype: The CDR3 does not close with the conserved phenylalanine or tryptophan, likely indicating a read error. V gene TRBV3-1 combines with J gene TRBJ2-7; no clear D gene. Germline CDR1 reads LGHDT; CDR2 reads YNNKEL (reference sequence). V shed 0 bases and J shed 5 bases, with 8 bases lying between them. The CDR3 extends over 13 amino acids. The CDR3 spells CASSQDRRDEQYL. The CDR3 DNA is TGTGCCAGCAGCCAAGATCGCCGGGACGAGCAGTACCTC.

This clonotype has at least ten counts. CDR3 amino acids: CASSPGQGFGYTF. The CDR3 coding sequence is TGCGCCAGCAGCCCTGGACAGGGTTTTGGCTACACCTTC. The chain carries TRBV4-1 and TRBJ1-2; 8 bases fit TRBD1. The CDR3 extends over 13 amino acids. Germline V lookup: CDR1 MGHRA, CDR2 YSYEKL. Germline trimming cut 4 bases from V and 7 bases from J; bases unmatched to any gene: 5.

This clonotype has a count of ten or more. The J gene is TRBJ2-7, the V gene TRBV7-8; unclear D gene. V shed 0 bases and J shed 3 bases, with 6 bases lying between them. This CDR3 is built from 13 residues. Per germline, CDR1 SGHVS and CDR2 FQNEAQ. The CDR3 DNA is TGTGCCAGCAGCTTAGCCCTAGACTACGAGCAGTACTTC. Amino acid sequence: CASSLALDYEQYF.

This clonotype was detected many times. The CDR3 loop reads CASSPTSVYEQYF. The CDR3 DNA is TGTGCCAGCAGCCCCACTAGCGTTTACGAGCAGTACTTC. The gene calls are TRBV4-2 and TRBJ2-7; 7 bases align to TRBD2. V shed 4 bases and J 4 bases; nucleotides not matched to a gene: 4. The V gene's germline CDR1 is LGHNA and CDR2 YNFKEQ. The CDR3 extends over 13 amino acids.

This clonotype was seen many times. V is TRBV20-1 and J is TRBJ2-2; perhaps TRBD2 as D (5 bases). Germline assignment: CDR1 DFQATT and CDR2 SNEGSKA (reference sequence). This CDR3 is 15 amino acids long. The V and J ends lost 4 bases and 3 bases respectively, with 15 bases between them. The CDR3 bases are TGCAGTGCTACCGGCGGGCGGACTCACACCGGGGAGCTGTTTTTT. As protein: CSATGGRTHTGELFF.

The genes are TRBV20-1 and TRBJ1-1; D remains unclear. CDR3 size: 10 residues. The V gene's germline CDR1 is DFQATT and CDR2 SNEGSKA (reference sequence). Trimming took 5 bases from V and 8 from J, leaving 9 bases between them. The CDR3 DNA reads as TGCAGTGCTCCCAACCGGGAAGCTTTCTTT. Its translation is CSAPNREAFF.

This clonotype was counted at least ten times. The V and J genes are TRBV19 and TRBJ2-2; the D is unclear. This CDR3 comprises 15 residues. Trimming removed 3 bases from V and 0 bases from J, with 8 bases in between. Germline CDR1 and CDR2: LNHDA and SQIVND (reference sequence). CDR3 in amino acids: CASSMDVANTGELFF. The CDR3 coding sequence is TGTGCCAGTAGTATGGACGTAGCGAACACCGGGGAGCTGTTTTTT.

This clonotype has a count of ten or more. The rearrangement joins TRBV7-2 to TRBJ1-2; 7 nucleotides agree with TRBD1. V shed 5 bases and J 0 bases; nucleotides not matched to a gene: 6. This CDR3 spans 15 amino acids. From germline, CDR1 is SGHTA and CDR2 FQGNSA. CDR3 in amino acids: CASSPRRGPNYGYTF. The CDR3 DNA is TGTGCCAGCAGCCCCCGAAGGGGGCCTAACTATGGCTACACCTTC. Drawing the rest from reference TRBV7-2 and TRBJ1-2, the complete variable domain is GAGVSQSPSNKVTEKGKDVELRCDPISGHTALYWYRQSLGQGLEFLIYFQGNSAPDKSGLPSDRFSAERTGGSVSTLTIQRTQQEDSAVYLCASSPRRGPNYGYTFGSGTRLTVV.

This clonotype was detected a few times. The chain joins TRBV2 to TRBJ1-2, with 10 bases fitting TRBD1. The CDR3 covers 14 residues. Germline trimming cut 7 bases from V and 4 bases from J; bases unmatched to any gene: 6. Germline CDR1 is SNHLY and CDR2 is FYNNEI. The CDR3 protein is CASNRDRGGYGYTF. CDR3 DNA sequence: TGTGCCAGCAATAGGGACAGGGGCGGCTATGGCTACACCTTC.

This clonotype was seen once. This rearrangement joins TRBV5-1 to TRBJ1-4; unclear D gene. Germline-derived CDR1 and CDR2 are SGHRS and YFSETQ. The CDR3 is 13 amino acids. V lost 6 bases, J lost 8 bases, and 14 bases lay in between. CDR3 in DNA: TGCGCCAGCACCCCGAGTCCTGGGGAAAAACTGTTTTTT. It specifies CASTPSPGEKLFF.

This chain joins TRBV29-1 and TRBJ1-3; tentative D call: TRBD1 (5 bases). Germline loops: CDR1 SQVTM, CDR2 ANQGSEA. V lost 6 bases and J lost 0, with 9 bases in between. This CDR3 has 13 residues. The CDR3 DNA sequence: TGCAGCGTGTCCAGGGACTCTGGAAACACCATATATTTT. Protein sequence: CSVSRDSGNTIYF.

The rearrangement links TRBV9 to TRBJ1-6; 10 bases map to TRBD1. Unmatched junction bases numbered 2, after V lost 0 bases and J lost 8 bases. CDR3 length: 15 residues. The germline CDR1 and CDR2 sequences are SGDLS and YYNGEE. In DNA, the CDR3 is TGTGCCAGCAGCGTAGGAGGGACAGGGGATTCACCCCTCCACTTT. It encodes CASSVGGTGDSPLHF.

This clonotype has more than one count but fewer than ten. V usage is TRBV7-3 and J usage is TRBJ1-2; D unresolved. This CDR3 comprises 14 residues. The germline V gene encodes CDR1 SGHTA and CDR2 FQGTGA. V lost 3 bases and J lost 3, with 11 bases in between. CDR3 sequence: CASSFIPRDYGYTF. As DNA, the CDR3 is TGTGCCAGCAGCTTTATCCCCCGTGACTATGGCTACACCTTC.

This clonotype was counted at least ten times. The chain joins TRBV10-2 to TRBJ1-6; D perhaps matches TRBD1 (5 bases). Germline V gene lookup returns CDR1 WSHSY and CDR2 SAAADI. Trimming pared 2 bases from V and 7 bases from J, leaving 9 bases between. The CDR3 spans 14 residues. CDR3: CASSEQGENSPLHF. The CDR3 coding sequence is TGCGCCAGCAGTGAGCAGGGTGAGAATTCACCCCTCCACTTT.

The sample holds a few counts of this clonotype. This chain uses TRBV29-1 with TRBJ1-1; no clear D gene. Germline V gene data show CDR1 as SQVTM and CDR2 as ANQGSEA. Trimming removed 7 bases at V and 10 bases at J, with 13 bases between. This CDR3 spans 10 amino acids. The CDR3 here is CSGQGRRAFF. The CDR3 DNA reads TGCAGCGGGCAAGGTCGTCGAGCTTTCTTT.

This clonotype was observed a few times. The rearrangement joins TRBV30 to TRBJ2-7; D not resolved. CDR1 GTSNPN and CDR2 SVGIG come from the germline V gene (reference sequence). Trimming took 0 bases from V and 0 from J, leaving 6 bases between them. The CDR3 totals 13 residues. In nucleotides, the CDR3 is TGTGCCTGGAGTGTTGGGGACTCCTACGAGCAGTACTTC. It yields the protein CAWSVGDSYEQYF.

A few counts support this clonotype. This chain uses TRBV2 with TRBJ2-2, with a tentative D call TRBD2 (6 bases). Germline V gene sequence: CDR1 SNHLY, CDR2 FYNNEI. Trimming stripped 4 bases from V and 0 bases from J, with 9 bases between. CDR3 length: 15 residues. Written as DNA, the CDR3 is TGTGCCAGCAGTGCGCGGGGACCGAACACCGGGGAGCTGTTTTTT. It is translated as CASSARGPNTGELFF.

V usage is TRBV24-1 and J usage is TRBJ2-1; 12 bases map to TRBD2. The CDR3 sequence is 15 residues long. Germline values: CDR1 KGHDR, CDR2 SFDVKD. J gave up 6 bases and V 6 bases, and 5 bases lay outside the gene matches. DNA for the CDR3: TGTGCCACCAGTCCTCCTAGCGGGAGGGCCAATGAGCAGTTCTTC. Its translation: CATSPPSGRANEQFF.